Listed here are 25 T cell receptor beta chains from one sample, sequenced in a study of shared clonotypes between healthy human individuals (dated by TCRdb to between 2020 and 2021). The library was built by means of the immunoSEQ multiplex PCR assay. The table comes from immuneACCESS by way of TCRdb, which keeps in-frame sequences with V and J called. Part of the clones is missing from these tables; in studies checked, under half for an unresolved V gene and the rest for unknown reasons. This sample is represented by some 2.3 million clones; roughly 93% of them were singletons. The leading ten clones occupy about 0.37% of the sample. The sample comprised naive CD4+ T cells from PBMCs. This sample's cell subset or site label indicates: CD45RA+ positively selected. These receptors all stem from a man aged 18 to 35 in good health. Some clones in this sample may be carry-over from other donors' samples.

The rearrangement uses TRBV28 and TRBJ1-4, with 10 bases fitting TRBD1. This CDR3 has 17 residues. CDR1 and CDR2 (germline): MDHEN, SYDVKM. The trim removed 5 bases at V and 0 bases at J, leaving 6 bases unmatched. The CDR3 protein is CASSDQGQGTTNEKLFF. The CDR3 nucleotides are TGTGCCAGCAGTGACCAGGGACAGGGGACAACTAATGAAAAACTGTTTTTT.

The chain employs TRBV5-4 and TRBJ2-2, with D uncertain. The CDR3 runs 13 residues. Germline V gives CDR1 SGHNT, CDR2 YYREEE (reference sequence). Trimming took off 10 bases at V and 7 bases at J, with 17 bases between the two ends. The CDR3: CACWSFGDGELFF. The CDR3 bases are TGTGCCTGTTGGTCCTTTGGGGACGGGGAGCTGTTTTTT. Filled out from reference TRBV5-4 and TRBJ2-2, the complete variable domain reads ETGVTQSPTHLIKTRGQQVTLRCSSQSGHNTVSWYQQALGQGPQFIFQYYREEENGRGNFPPRFSGLQFPNYSSELNVNALELDDSALYLCACWSFGDGELFFGEGSRLTVL.

The V gene is TRBV11-2, the J gene TRBJ2-2; D might be TRBD1 (6 bases). Germline-derived CDR1 and CDR2 are SGHAT and FQNNGV. The CDR3 consists of 14 residues. The V gene lost 8 bases and the J gene lost 5 bases, with 15 bases spanning the gap. In nucleotides, the CDR3 is TGTGCCAGCGTACGGACAGCAAGTACCGGGGAGCTGTTTTTT. It encodes CASVRTASTGELFF.

J is TRBJ2-6 and V is TRBV5-1; D is uncertain. This CDR3 contains 20 residues. The V end lost 4 bases, the J end lost 1 base, and 24 bases lay between the germline ends. Per the germline V gene, CDR1 is SGHRS and CDR2 is YFSETQ. Here the CDR3 DNA reads TGCGCCAGCAGCCCGTTTAGTTGGGGTGCTGTTGGATCTGGGGCCAACGTCCTGACTTTC. Translating it yields CASSPFSWGAVGSGANVLTF.

The table lists this clone with a few counts. This chain links TRBV6-1 with TRBJ2-2; 7 bases map to TRBD2. CDR1 is MNHNS and CDR2 is SASEGT in the germline V gene. The trim removed 7 bases at V and 4 bases at J, leaving 6 bases unmatched. The CDR3 extends over 14 amino acids. CDR3 amino acids: CASTTWGGTGELFF. The CDR3 bases are TGTGCCAGCACCACCTGGGGGGGCACCGGGGAGCTGTTTTTT.

This chain links TRBV7-2 with TRBJ2-1, with a weak D call TRBD2 (6 bases). Trimming cost V 5 bases and J 2 bases, with 13 bases left between them. The CDR3 has 15 amino acids. Germline V gene data show CDR1 as SGHTA and CDR2 as FQGNSA. This chain's CDR3 is CASSTFSGAYNEQFF. The CDR3, as DNA: TGTGCCAGCAGCACCTTTAGCGGCGCCTACAATGAGCAGTTCTTC.

This chain connects TRBV7-3 to TRBJ2-1; TRBD2 aligns across 8 bases. The CDR3 runs 17 residues. After removal of 6 bases from V and 4 bases from J, the junction contained 14 bases not matched to a gene. In germline, CDR1 is SGHTA, CDR2 FQGTGA. DNA of the CDR3: TGTGCCAGCAGTGGTCAGCACGGGAGGGGCCCTTACAATGAGCAGTTCTTC. Protein sequence: CASSGQHGRGPYNEQFF.

This clone appeared a single time. The genes are TRBV19 and TRBJ2-5; 13 bases fit TRBD2. Germline CDR1 reads LNHDA; CDR2 reads SQIVND (reference sequence). J was trimmed by 7 bases and V by 5 bases; bases with no gene match: 7. CDR3 length: 15 amino acids. CDR3 nucleotides: TGTGCCAGTAGTCCACGACTAGCGGGAGGAGGGACCCAGTACTTC. Translated, it gives CASSPRLAGGGTQYF.

This clone has just a few counts. Additional DNA sequences in this sample encode the identical CDR3. The chain employs TRBV7-2 and TRBJ2-7; 7 bases fit TRBD1. CDR1 and CDR2 (germline): SGHTA, FQGNSA. Trimming cost V 5 bases and J 3 bases; bases outside gene matches: 4. CDR3 length equals 13 residues. CDR3 nucleotide sequence: TGTGCCAGCAGCCCCAGACAGGGCTACGAGCAGTACTTC. Translating it yields CASSPRQGYEQYF.

The chain employs TRBV5-6 and TRBJ2-7; D remains ambiguous. The germline gives CDR1 SGHDT, CDR2 YYEEEE. The CDR3 contains 11 residues. The V end lost 3 bases, the J end lost 3 bases, and 4 bases lay between the germline ends. CDR3 in amino acids: CASSSLYEQYF. The CDR3 bases are TGTGCCAGCAGCTCCCTCTACGAGCAGTACTTC.

This chain connects TRBV28 to TRBJ2-3; 10 bases align to TRBD2. Unmatched junction bases numbered 6, after V lost 1 base and J lost 5 bases. The germline gives CDR1 MDHEN, CDR2 SYDVKM. The CDR3 runs to 16 residues. CDR3 sequence reads: CASSLSLAGDRDTQYF. DNA for the CDR3: TGTGCCAGCAGTTTATCGCTAGCGGGAGATAGAGATACGCAGTATTTT.

This rearrangement joins TRBV7-9 to TRBJ1-6, with D perhaps matching TRBD1 (5 bases). The CDR3 is made up of 16 amino acids. The V end lost 5 bases, the J end lost 11 bases, and 22 bases lay between the germline ends. Germline V gene data show CDR1 as SEHNR and CDR2 as FQNEAQ (reference sequence). CDR3: CASSLGQGVGGAPLHF. As DNA, the CDR3 is TGTGCCAGCAGCCTCGGCCAAGGGGTCGGAGGTGCACCCCTCCACTTT.

The V call is TRBV6-1, the J call TRBJ2-5; 8 nucleotides agree with TRBD2. The trim removed 3 bases at V and 5 bases at J, leaving 5 bases unmatched. This CDR3 contains 14 residues. CDR1 and CDR2 from the germline V gene are MNHNS and SASEGT. As DNA, the CDR3 is TGTGCCAGCAGTGATTCGGGGGGGCTGGAGACCCAGTACTTC. Its translation: CASSDSGGLETQYF.

The gene calls are TRBV2 and TRBJ2-3; no reliable D call. Trimming stripped 6 bases from V and 2 bases from J, with 15 bases between. Germline CDR1 SNHLY, CDR2 FYNNEI. The CDR3 consists of 15 residues. Here the CDR3 reads CASSPRSRLTDTQYF. The DNA for the CDR3 is TGTGCCAGCAGCCCCCGGTCCCGCCTCACAGATACGCAGTATTTT.

The chain joins TRBV28 to TRBJ2-5, with 12 nucleotides matching TRBD2. CDR1 and CDR2 (germline): MDHEN, SYDVKM. J was trimmed by 6 bases and V by 10 bases; bases with no gene match: 9. CDR3 length: 14 amino acids. The CDR3 DNA reads TGTGCCACCCCTAGCGGGAGGGCCTGGAAGACCCAGTACTTC. Encoded protein: CATPSGRAWKTQYF.

V and J are TRBV6-5 and TRBJ2-3, with D perhaps TRBD1 (5 bases). V was trimmed by 4 bases and J by 0 bases, leaving 11 bases between them. CDR1 is MNHEY and CDR2 is SVGAGI in the germline V gene. There are 15 residues in the CDR3. CDR3 DNA sequence: TGTGCCAGCAGTTCCCGACAGTATAGCACAGATACGCAGTATTTT. Protein product: CASSSRQYSTDTQYF.

The chain combines TRBV11-2 with TRBJ2-1; unclear D gene. Germline CDR1 is SGHAT and CDR2 is FQNNGV. Trimming left V 3 bases short and J 0 bases short, with 6 bases between. CDR3 size: 14 residues. The DNA for the CDR3 is TGTGCCAGCAGCTTTGAGGACTCCTACAATGAGCAGTTCTTC. It yields the protein CASSFEDSYNEQFF. Combining the CDR3 with reference TRBV11-2 and TRBJ2-1 gives the whole variable domain EAGVAQSPRYKIIEKRQSVAFWCNPISGHATLYWYQQILGQGPKLLIQFQNNGVVDDSQLPKDRFSAERLKGVDSTLKIQPAKLEDSAVYLCASSFEDSYNEQFFGPGTRLTVL.

In the case of this clone: The sample holds other DNA sequences that translate to the same CDR3. CDR3 residues: CASSLGRVNEKLFF. The CDR3 DNA reads TGTGCCAGCAGCTTGGGCAGGGTTAATGAAAAACTGTTTTTT. J is TRBJ1-4 and V is TRBV5-6; TRBD1 might be the D (5 bases). This CDR3 comprises 14 residues. The V and J ends lost 0 bases and 4 bases respectively, with 7 bases between them. Per the germline V gene, CDR1 is SGHDT and CDR2 is YYEEEE. The full variable domain, rest sourced from reference TRBV5-6 and TRBJ1-4, is DAGVTQSPTHLIKTRGQQVTLRCSPKSGHDTVSWYQQALGQGPQFIFQYYEEEERQRGNFPDRFSGHQFPNYSSELNVNALLLGDSALYLCASSLGRVNEKLFFGSGTQLSVL.

The chain carries TRBV20-1 and TRBJ2-1; weak D call: TRBD2 (5 bases). The germline V gene has CDR1 DFQATT and CDR2 SNEGSKA (reference sequence). CDR3 length: 11 amino acids. Trimming took off 4 bases at V and 6 bases at J, with 7 bases between the two ends. The CDR3 DNA reads TGCAGTGCTAAAACTAGCAATGAGCAGTTCTTC. It is translated as CSAKTSNEQFF.

The chain carries TRBV28 and TRBJ2-5; D ambiguous. Germline V gene lookup returns CDR1 MDHEN and CDR2 SYDVKM. Trimming took off 3 bases at V and 1 base at J, with 6 bases between the two ends. The CDR3 length is 13 residues. The CDR3 DNA reads TGTGCCAGCAGTTTCTCCGGCCAAGAGACCCAGTACTTC. Translated, it gives CASSFSGQETQYF.

V is TRBV7-9 and J is TRBJ2-3, with 9 bases aligning to TRBD2. Per the germline V gene, CDR1 is SEHNR and CDR2 is FQNEAQ (reference sequence). This CDR3 is 14 amino acids long. V dropped 10 bases and J dropped 3; count of bases not matched to a gene: 8. CDR3 in amino acids: CATHRAGGTDTQYF. The CDR3 DNA reads as TGTGCCACCCACAGAGCGGGAGGAACAGATACGCAGTATTTT.

The table lists this clone with a count of one. The chain joins TRBV28 to TRBJ1-2; D is possibly TRBD1 (5 bases). Trimming removed 4 bases at V and 7 bases at J, with 16 bases between. Germline loops: CDR1 MDHEN, CDR2 SYDVKM. The CDR3 sequence is 14 residues long. The CDR3 region has the DNA TGTGCCAGCAGTTATCCGAAGGGGAAATCTGGCTACACCTTC. Residues: CASSYPKGKSGYTF.

This rearrangement joins TRBV28 to TRBJ1-5; D gene ambiguous. CDR1 and CDR2 from the germline V gene are MDHEN and SYDVKM. This CDR3 region has 16 residues. Between the trimmed V and J ends, which lost 1 base and 2 bases, there was a span of 12 bases. The DNA for the CDR3 is TGTGCCAGCAGTTTATTTTTTGAATTGGGCAATCAGCCCCAGCATTTT. Translating gives CASSLFFELGNQPQHF.

This clone has a single count. The chain is built from TRBV7-2 and TRBJ1-2; a weak D match, TRBD1 (5 bases). Trimming removed 1 base from V and 7 bases from J, with 19 bases in between. The CDR3 extends over 16 amino acids. Germline values: CDR1 SGHTA, CDR2 FQGNSA. The CDR3 region is CASSLVVPMTEGGYTF. The CDR3 DNA follows: TGTGCCAGCAGCTTAGTCGTCCCAATGACAGAGGGTGGCTACACCTTC.

The sample holds a few counts of this clone. The chain has TRBV9 and TRBJ1-4, with D uncertain. Trimming took 2 bases from V and 10 from J, leaving 9 bases between them. This CDR3 is 12 amino acids long. Germline loops: CDR1 SGDLS, CDR2 YYNGEE. The CDR3 nucleotides read TGTGCCAGCAGCGTGGGATCGGGAAAACTGTTTTTT. Protein: CASSVGSGKLFF.